The 3 T cell receptor beta chains below all came from one sample that was sequenced in a study of tumor-infiltrating lymphocytes in primary liver carcinoma. The authors took blood RNA from unsorted whole blood and also extracted germline DNA. The researchers produced TCR beta cDNA from approximately 460 ng total RNA with a constant-region primer. Employing slightly modified ARM-PCR, three nested multiplex PCR rounds were run, and these gave rise to the TCR beta libraries. Rounds one and two of PCR, each of around 9 cycles, were primed with TRBV1-TRBV30 forward primers and a C-beta reverse primer. MiXCR, applied by TCRdb to the multiplex PCR reads, yields one record per CDR3 protein. The data show about 200,000 distinct CDR3 sequences, almost 65% seen once. Sequencing input: peripheral blood. Receptors were obtained from a woman aged 55-69 years with primary liver carcinoma and hepatitis B virus infection.

The V and J genes are TRBV11-3 and TRBJ1-1; the D gene is possibly TRBD1 (5 bases). From germline, CDR1 is SGHNT and CDR2 YENEEA. The V end was cut by 1 base, the J end by 1 base, with 16 bases between. CDR3 length: 17 amino acids. The CDR3 sequence is CASSLVFPDGGNTEAFF. CDR3 sequence (DNA): TGTGCCAGCAGCTTAGTGTTCCCGGACGGGGGGAACACTGAAGCTTTCTTT. Looking up the rest from reference TRBV11-3 and TRBJ1-1 gives the full variable domain: EAGVVQSPRYKIIEKKQPVAFWCNPISGHNTLYWYLQNLGQGPELLIRYENEEAVDDSQLPKDRFSAERLKGVDSTLKIQPAELGDSAVYLCASSLVFPDGGNTEAFFGQGTRLTVV.

This clonotype was counted ten times or more. This chain connects TRBV6-6 to TRBJ1-1; 7 bases match TRBD1. Germline assignment: CDR1 MNHNY and CDR2 SVGAGI (reference sequence). This CDR3 is built from 13 residues. The trim removed 11 bases at V and 5 bases at J, leaving 11 bases unmatched. In DNA, the CDR3 is TGTGCCGACCGACAGGGAAGGAGGACTGAAGCTTTCTTT. Protein sequence: CADRQGRRTEAFF.

Concerning this clonotype: A much larger clone differs from this one at a single base, so this may be a read error. The V call is TRBV6-1, the J call TRBJ2-3, with 10 bases that match TRBD2. CDR3 length: 15 amino acids. Germline loops: CDR1 MNHNS, CDR2 SASEGT. CDR3 protein: CAISISGRAEDTQYF. The CDR3 nucleotides read TGTGCCATCAGTATAAGCGGGAGGGCCGAGGATACGCAGTATTTT.